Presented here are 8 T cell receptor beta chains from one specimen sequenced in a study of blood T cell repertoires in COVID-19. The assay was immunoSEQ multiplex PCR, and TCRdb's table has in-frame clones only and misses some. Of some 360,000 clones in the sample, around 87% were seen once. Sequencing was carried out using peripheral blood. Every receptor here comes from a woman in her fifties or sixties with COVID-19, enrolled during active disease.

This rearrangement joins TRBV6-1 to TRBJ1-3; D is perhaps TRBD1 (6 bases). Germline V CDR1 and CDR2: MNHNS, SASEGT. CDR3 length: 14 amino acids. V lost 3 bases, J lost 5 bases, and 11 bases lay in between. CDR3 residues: CASSEDRQRNTIYF. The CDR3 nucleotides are TGTGCCAGCAGTGAGGACAGACAGAGAAACACCATATATTTT.

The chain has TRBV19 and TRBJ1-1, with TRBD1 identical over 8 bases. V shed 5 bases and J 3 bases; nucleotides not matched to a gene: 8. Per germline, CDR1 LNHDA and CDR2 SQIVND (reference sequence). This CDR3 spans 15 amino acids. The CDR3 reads CASSALDRDYTEAFF. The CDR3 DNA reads TGTGCCAGTAGTGCCCTGGACAGGGATTACACTGAAGCTTTCTTT.

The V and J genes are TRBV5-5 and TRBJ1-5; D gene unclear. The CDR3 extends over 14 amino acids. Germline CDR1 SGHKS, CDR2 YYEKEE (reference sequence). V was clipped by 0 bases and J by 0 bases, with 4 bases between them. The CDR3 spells CASSLVISNQPQHF. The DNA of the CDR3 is TGTGCCAGCAGCTTGGTTATTAGCAATCAGCCCCAGCATTTT.

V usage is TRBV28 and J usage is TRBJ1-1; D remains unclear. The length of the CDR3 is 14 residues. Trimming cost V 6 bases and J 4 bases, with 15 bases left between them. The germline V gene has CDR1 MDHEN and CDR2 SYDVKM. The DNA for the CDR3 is TGTGCCAGCAGGAGTCGACAAGTTATCACTGAAGCTTTCTTT. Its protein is CASRSRQVITEAFF.

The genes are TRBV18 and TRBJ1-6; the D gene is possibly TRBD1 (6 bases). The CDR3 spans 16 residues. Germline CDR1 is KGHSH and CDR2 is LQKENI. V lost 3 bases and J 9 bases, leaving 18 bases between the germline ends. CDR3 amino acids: CASSPFRGGATSPLHF. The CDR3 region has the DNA TGTGCCAGCTCACCGTTTAGGGGGGGGGCGACTTCACCCCTCCACTTT.

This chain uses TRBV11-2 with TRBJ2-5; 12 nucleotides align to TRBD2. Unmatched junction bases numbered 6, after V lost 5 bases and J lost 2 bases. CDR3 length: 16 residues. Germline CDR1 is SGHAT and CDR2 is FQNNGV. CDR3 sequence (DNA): TGTGCCAGCAGCCCCTGGCTAGCGGGGGGGCAAGAGACCCAGTACTTC. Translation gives CASSPWLAGGQETQYF.

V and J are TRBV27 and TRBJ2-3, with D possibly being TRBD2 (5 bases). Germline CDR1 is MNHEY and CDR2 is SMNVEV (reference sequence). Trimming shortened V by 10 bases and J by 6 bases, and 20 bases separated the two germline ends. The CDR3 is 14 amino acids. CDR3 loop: CATKRVGLTDTQYF. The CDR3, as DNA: TGTGCCACCAAGAGGGTGGGCTTGACGGATACGCAGTATTTT.

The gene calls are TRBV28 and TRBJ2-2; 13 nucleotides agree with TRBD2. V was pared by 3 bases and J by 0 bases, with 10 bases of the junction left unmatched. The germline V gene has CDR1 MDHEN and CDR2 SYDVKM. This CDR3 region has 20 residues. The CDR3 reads CASSFPLRLAGGPNTGELFF. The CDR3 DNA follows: TGTGCCAGCAGTTTCCCGCTTAGACTAGCGGGGGGCCCGAACACCGGGGAGCTGTTTTTT.